The present TCR beta chain was sequenced within a study of identical twins. Study findings and constraints: Shared out-of-frame alpha sequences (those common to twins) showed excess low generation probability. Beta out-of-frame twin sharing showed a weaker excess. Interpretation of the results relied on cross-sectional statistical analysis and not on following the same donors. There were fewer insertions in abundant cord blood beta clonotypes, but memory repertoires showed no such pattern.

TCRdb independently ran MiXCR on the 5' RACE reads; one entry per CDR3 protein. The sample records roughly 570,000 distinct CDR3 sequences, just under 10% being singletons. CDR3 length equals 13 residues. Germline lookup yields CDR1 SGHRS and CDR2 YFSETQ. Trimming shortened V by 2 bases and J by 4 bases, and 9 bases separated the two germline ends. In this sample, this clonotype turned up a few times. What it recognizes is unknown. These data also featured in a second study, about yellow fever vaccine responses in identical twins.

The gene calls are TRBV5-1 and TRBJ2-5; D not resolved. Sequencing was carried out using PBMCs. The receptor comes from a woman aged 18-29 years in good health. The CDR3 is CASSFGSGETQYF. CDR3 sequence (DNA): TGCGCCAGCAGCTTCGGCAGTGGAGAGACCCAGTACTTC. Full variable domain (rest looked up from reference TRBV5-1 and TRBJ2-5): KAGVTQTPRYLIKTRGQQVTLSCSPISGHRSVSWYQQTPGQGLQFLFEYFSETQRNKGNFPGRFSGRQFSNSRSEMNVSTLELGDSALYLCASSFGSGETQYFGPGTRLLVL.